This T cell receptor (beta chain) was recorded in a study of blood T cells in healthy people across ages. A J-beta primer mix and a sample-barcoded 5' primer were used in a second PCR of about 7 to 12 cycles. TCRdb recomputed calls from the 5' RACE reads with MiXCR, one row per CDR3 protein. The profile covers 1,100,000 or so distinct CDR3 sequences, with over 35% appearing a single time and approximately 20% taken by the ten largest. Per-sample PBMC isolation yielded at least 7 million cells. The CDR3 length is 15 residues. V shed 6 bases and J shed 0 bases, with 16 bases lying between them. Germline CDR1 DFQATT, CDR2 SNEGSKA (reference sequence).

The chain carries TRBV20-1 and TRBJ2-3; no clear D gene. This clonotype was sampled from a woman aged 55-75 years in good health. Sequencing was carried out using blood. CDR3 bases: TGCAGTGCCCCGATACTAACTACTAGCACAGATACGCAGTATTTT. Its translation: CSAPILTTSTDTQYF.